This TCR beta chain appears in the sequencing data of a study of blood T cell repertoires in COVID-19. Study-wide context: Specimens from acute and convalescent COVID-19 originated in the United States, Italy and Spain.

The CDR3 has 12 amino acids. The V gene lost 8 bases and the J gene lost 0 bases, with 5 bases spanning the gap. The V gene's germline CDR1 is MNHEY and CDR2 SVGAGI. Cohorts were based on clinical histories the participants reported. Sequencing was performed with immunoSEQ multiplex PCR; in TCRdb, only in-frame clones are kept and a portion is missing. The repertoire includes about 210,000 clones, about 90% of them detected once, and 1.2% sits in the top ten. The chain joins TRBV6-5 to TRBJ1-5; no clear D. This receptor was identified in a man aged 25-45 years who had recovered from COVID-19. Sample: PBMCs or T cells enriched from blood (not recorded which). Here the CDR3 reads CASGISNQPQHF. For the CDR3, the DNA is TGTGCCAGCGGCATTAGCAATCAGCCCCAGCATTTT.